Below are 15 T cell receptor beta chains sequenced from a single sample in a study of blood T cell repertoires in COVID-19. Only in-frame clones appear in the TCRdb table, and some are missing; sequencing was by immunoSEQ multiplex PCR. The data hold about 260,000 clones, with approximately 85% observed a single time. Sequenced material: peripheral blood. The receptors were gathered from a human donor in a cohort sampled during active COVID-19.

This chain joins TRBV5-1 and TRBJ2-3; the match to TRBD2 covers 11 bases. The CDR3 totals 15 residues. The V and J ends lost 1 base and 3 bases, in that order; junction bases with no gene match: 1. Germline assignment: CDR1 SGHRS and CDR2 YFSETQ. This CDR3 is CASSLTSGSTDTQYF. DNA of the CDR3: TGCGCCAGCAGCTTGACTAGCGGGAGTACAGATACGCAGTATTTT. The complete variable domain, with remaining parts taken from reference TRBV5-1 and TRBJ2-3, reads KAGVTQTPRYLIKTRGQQVTLSCSPISGHRSVSWYQQTPGQGLQFLFEYFSETQRNKGNFPGRFSGRQFSNSRSEMNVSTLELGDSALYLCASSLTSGSTDTQYFGPGTRLTVL.

The chain carries TRBV6-4 and TRBJ2-2, with D tentatively TRBD1 (6 bases). The CDR3 sequence is 13 residues long. Per the germline V gene, CDR1 is MRHNA and CDR2 is SNTAGT. The V and J ends lost 3 bases and 7 bases respectively, with 9 bases between them. In DNA, the CDR3 is TGTGCCAGCAGTGAACAGGGAGTCGGGGAGCTGTTTTTT. Protein: CASSEQGVGELFF.

V usage is TRBV3-1 (or the pseudogene TRBV3-2) and J usage is TRBJ2-5; 14 bases are a match to TRBD2. The germline V gene has CDR1 LGHDT and CDR2 YNNKEL (reference sequence). The CDR3 loop spans 17 amino acids. V shed 1 base and J 5 bases; nucleotides not matched to a gene: 6. The CDR3 is CASSQGGLAGDVETQYF. CDR3 sequence (DNA): TGTGCCAGCAGCCAAGGGGGACTAGCGGGAGATGTGGAGACCCAGTACTTC.

In this sample, this clone turned up a few times. The rearrangement links TRBV11-2 to TRBJ2-7; the D gene is possibly TRBD1 (6 bases). The germline CDR1 and CDR2 sequences are SGHAT and FQNNGV. The CDR3 is made up of 16 amino acids. V lost 0 bases and J lost 0, with 12 bases in between. The CDR3 DNA follows: TGTGCCAGCAGCTTAGAGGGACAATCTGTCTCCTACGAGCAGTACTTC. It translates to CASSLEGQSVSYEQYF.

This chain joins TRBV3-1 (or the pseudogene TRBV3-2) and TRBJ1-6, with D possibly TRBD1 on 6 matching bases. V was clipped by 2 bases and J by 5 bases, with 10 bases between them. Germline-derived CDR1 and CDR2 are LGHDT and YNNKEL (reference sequence). This CDR3 is 15 amino acids long. CDR3 sequence: CASSQRDKNNSPLHF. The CDR3 region has the DNA TGTGCCAGCAGCCAAAGGGACAAGAATAATTCACCCCTCCACTTT.

This sequence joins TRBV3-1 (or the pseudogene TRBV3-2) and TRBJ1-1, with D possibly being TRBD1 (5 bases). The V and J ends lost 5 bases and 8 bases respectively, with 15 bases between them. The CDR3 covers 13 residues. Germline V lookup: CDR1 LGHDT, CDR2 YNNKEL (reference sequence). CDR3 region: CASSKRDPREAFF. The DNA of the CDR3 is TGTGCCAGCAGCAAGCGGGACCCCAGAGAAGCTTTCTTT.

This clone has just one count. The genes are TRBV7-9 and TRBJ2-3; D remains ambiguous. This CDR3 region has 13 residues. The V and J ends lost 0 bases and 5 bases respectively, with 6 bases between them. The germline V gene has CDR1 SEHNR and CDR2 FQNEAQ (reference sequence). The CDR3 DNA reads as TGTGCCAGCAGCTTAGCGCCGGGAGATACGCAGTATTTT. Translation: CASSLAPGDTQYF.

V usage is TRBV18 and J usage is TRBJ2-7, with D maybe TRBD2 (6 bases). Germline V lookup: CDR1 KGHSH, CDR2 LQKENI. The V end lost 3 bases, the J end lost 4 bases, and 16 bases lay between the germline ends. This CDR3 contains 15 residues. CDR3 protein: CASSPGLREGYEQYF. The CDR3 bases are TGTGCCAGCTCACCGGGACTGAGAGAAGGATACGAGCAGTACTTC.

In the case of this clone: The sample has other DNA sequences that encode this CDR3 too. The chain links TRBV7-2 to TRBJ2-2; D gene uncertain. Per germline, CDR1 SGHTA and CDR2 FQGNSA. The CDR3 consists of 12 residues. V dropped 4 bases and J dropped 3 bases, with 3 bases sitting between them. The CDR3 DNA reads as TGTGCCAGCAGCTCCTACACCGGGGAGCTGTTTTTT. Protein sequence: CASSSYTGELFF.

The chain couples TRBV21-1 to TRBJ2-7; the table assigns TRBD1, which was not confirmed against the DNA. TRBV21-1 is a listed pseudogene. The CDR3 loop spans 9 amino acids. The CDR3 DNA reads TGTTCAAGGGGGCACGAGCAGTACTTC. It translates to CSRGHEQYF.

The chain carries TRBV6-5 and TRBJ2-7; 9 positions agree with TRBD1. Germline values: CDR1 MNHEY, CDR2 SVGAGI. This CDR3 is 15 amino acids long. The junction had 7 bases not matched to a gene; V was cut back by 7 bases and J by 0 bases. CDR3 residues: CASKPDRGFSYEQYF. CDR3 in DNA: TGTGCCAGCAAGCCCGACAGGGGGTTCTCCTACGAGCAGTACTTC.

The genes are TRBV3-1 (or the pseudogene TRBV3-2) and TRBJ2-4, with 7 bases matching TRBD1. CDR1 is LGHDT and CDR2 is YNNKEL in the germline V gene (reference sequence). V gave up 7 bases and J gave up 0 bases; unmatched junction bases: 12. CDR3 length: 17 amino acids. The CDR3 reads CASIVSGTEGAKNIQYF. The DNA of the CDR3 is TGTGCCAGCATCGTATCCGGGACAGAAGGAGCCAAAAACATTCAGTACTTC.

This rearrangement joins TRBV18 to TRBJ1-1; no clear D gene. The CDR3 is 14 residues long. Germline values: CDR1 KGHSH, CDR2 LQKENI. Deletions cut 1 base from V and 4 bases from J, with 10 bases between. The chain's CDR3 is CASSPRTVGTEAFF. The DNA for the CDR3 is TGTGCCAGCTCACCACGTACAGTGGGCACTGAAGCTTTCTTT.

A note on this clone: The identical CDR3 is also encoded by other nucleotide sequences in the sample. This chain joins TRBV7-2 and TRBJ2-1; 10 nucleotides line up with TRBD2. V trimming: 1 base; J trimming: 4 bases; junction bases outside the gene matches: 1. From germline, CDR1 is SGHTA and CDR2 FQGNSA. This CDR3 contains 15 residues. Here the CDR3 DNA reads TGTGCCAGCAGCTTAGGGACTAGCGGATACAATGAGCAGTTCTTC. As protein: CASSLGTSGYNEQFF.

The rearrangement uses TRBV5-6 and TRBJ2-7, with unresolved D. Trimming took off 0 bases at V and 0 bases at J, with 10 bases between the two ends. The CDR3 is 15 amino acids. Germline CDR1 SGHDT, CDR2 YYEEEE. Here the CDR3 reads CASSLDGGSSYEQYF. As DNA, the CDR3 is TGTGCCAGCAGCTTGGATGGTGGTAGCTCCTACGAGCAGTACTTC. Together with reference TRBV5-6 and TRBJ2-7, the CDR3 gives the full variable domain: DAGVTQSPTHLIKTRGQQVTLRCSPKSGHDTVSWYQQALGQGPQFIFQYYEEEERQRGNFPDRFSGHQFPNYSSELNVNALLLGDSALYLCASSLDGGSSYEQYFGPGTRLTVT.